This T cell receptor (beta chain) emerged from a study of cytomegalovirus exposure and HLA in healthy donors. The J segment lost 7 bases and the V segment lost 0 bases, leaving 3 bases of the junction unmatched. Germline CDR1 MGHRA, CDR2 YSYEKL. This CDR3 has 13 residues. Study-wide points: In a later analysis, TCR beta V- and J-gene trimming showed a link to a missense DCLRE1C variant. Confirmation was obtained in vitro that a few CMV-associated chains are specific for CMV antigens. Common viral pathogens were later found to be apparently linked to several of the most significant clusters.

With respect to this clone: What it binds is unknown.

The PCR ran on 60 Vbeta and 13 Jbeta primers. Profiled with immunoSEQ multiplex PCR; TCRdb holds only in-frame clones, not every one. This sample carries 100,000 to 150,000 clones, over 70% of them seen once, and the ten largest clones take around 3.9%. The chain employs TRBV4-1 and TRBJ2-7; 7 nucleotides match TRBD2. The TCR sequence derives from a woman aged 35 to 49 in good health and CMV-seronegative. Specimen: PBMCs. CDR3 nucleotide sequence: TGCGCCAGCAGCCAAGATTTCGGGAGGGAGCAGTACTTC. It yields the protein CASSQDFGREQYF.